This record covers a single T cell receptor (beta chain). Its target is not known. Assay: immunoSEQ multiplex PCR; the TCRdb copy retains only in-frame clones and omits some. The data hold some 150,000 clones, with approximately 91% observed a single time. This sample was included in a study of cytomegalovirus exposure and HLA in healthy donors. Study-level results: Clusters of TCRs from the first cohort tended to co-occur in the 90 to 150 validation repertoires (as a later analysis found). Through in vitro validation, a few CMV-associated chains were shown to be specific for CMV antigens. The listing of 150 to 200 TCR beta chains classed them as cytomegalovirus-associated.

This clonotype was obtained from a woman aged 18 to 35 in good health and CMV-seropositive. The sample taken for sequencing was PBMCs.

DNA for the CDR3: TGTGCCAGCAGCTTGGGACTAGCGGGGTCCTACAATGAGCAGTTCTTC. Translated, it gives CASSLGLAGSYNEQFF. The gene calls are TRBV7-2 and TRBJ2-1, with TRBD2 matching 13 bases. There are 16 residues in the CDR3. V lost 3 bases to trimming and J lost 1 base; unmatched junction nucleotides: 0. Germline CDR1 reads SGHTA; CDR2 reads FQGNSA.